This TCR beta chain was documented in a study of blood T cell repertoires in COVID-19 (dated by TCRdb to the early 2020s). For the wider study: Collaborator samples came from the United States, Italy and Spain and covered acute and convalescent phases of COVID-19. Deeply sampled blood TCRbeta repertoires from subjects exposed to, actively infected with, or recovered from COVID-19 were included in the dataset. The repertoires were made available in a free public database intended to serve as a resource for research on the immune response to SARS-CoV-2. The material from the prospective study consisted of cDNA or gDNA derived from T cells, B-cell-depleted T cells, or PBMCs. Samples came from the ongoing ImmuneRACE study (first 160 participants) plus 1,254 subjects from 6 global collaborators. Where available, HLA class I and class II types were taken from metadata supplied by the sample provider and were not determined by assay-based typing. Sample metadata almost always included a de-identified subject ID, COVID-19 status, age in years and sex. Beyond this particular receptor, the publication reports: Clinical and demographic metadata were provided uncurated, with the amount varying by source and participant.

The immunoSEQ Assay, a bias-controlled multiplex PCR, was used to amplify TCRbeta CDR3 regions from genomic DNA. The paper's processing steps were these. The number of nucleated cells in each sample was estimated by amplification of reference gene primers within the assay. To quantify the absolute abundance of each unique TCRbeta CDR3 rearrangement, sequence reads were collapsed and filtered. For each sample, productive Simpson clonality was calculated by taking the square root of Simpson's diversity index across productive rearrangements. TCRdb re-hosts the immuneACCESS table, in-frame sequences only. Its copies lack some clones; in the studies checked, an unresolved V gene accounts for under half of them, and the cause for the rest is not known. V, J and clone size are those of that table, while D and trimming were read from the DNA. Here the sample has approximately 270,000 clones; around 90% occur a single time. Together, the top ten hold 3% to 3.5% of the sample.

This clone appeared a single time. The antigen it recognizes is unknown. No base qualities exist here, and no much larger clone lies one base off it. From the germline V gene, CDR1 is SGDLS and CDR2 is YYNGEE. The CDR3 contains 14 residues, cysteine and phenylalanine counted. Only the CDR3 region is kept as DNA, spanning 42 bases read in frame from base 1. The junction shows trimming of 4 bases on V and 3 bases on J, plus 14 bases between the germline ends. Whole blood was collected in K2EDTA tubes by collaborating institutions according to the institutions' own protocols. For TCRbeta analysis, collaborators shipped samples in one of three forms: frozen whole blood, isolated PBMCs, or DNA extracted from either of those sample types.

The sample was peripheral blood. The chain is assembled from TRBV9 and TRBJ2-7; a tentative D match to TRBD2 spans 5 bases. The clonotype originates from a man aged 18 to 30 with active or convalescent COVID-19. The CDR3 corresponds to CASSPSGRDYEQYF. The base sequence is TGTGCCAGCAGCCCAAGTGGGAGAGACTACGAGCAGTACTTC.